This T cell receptor beta chain was identified during a study of T cell responses to AZD1222 COVID-19 vaccine. General study findings and limits: Two doses of AZD1222 preceded a rise in Spike-specific TCR breadth and depth. Baseline seropositives among AZD1222 recipients totaled only six or seven.

The CDR3 is 15 amino acids. The V and J ends lost 5 bases and 0 bases, in that order; junction bases with no gene match: 4. The germline V gene has CDR1 SGHTA and CDR2 FQGTGA. The method was immunoSEQ multiplex PCR; TCRdb's version includes in-frame clones alone and lacks a portion of them. The sample's table shows around 150,000 clones. Regarding this clone: The antigen remains unidentified.

Input material: peripheral blood. The sequence came from an adult in good health. The chain couples TRBV7-3 to TRBJ2-3, with 8 positions matching TRBD1. The CDR3: CASSLDRGSTDTQYF. CDR3 DNA sequence: TGTGCCAGCAGCCTAGACAGGGGTAGCACAGATACGCAGTATTTT.